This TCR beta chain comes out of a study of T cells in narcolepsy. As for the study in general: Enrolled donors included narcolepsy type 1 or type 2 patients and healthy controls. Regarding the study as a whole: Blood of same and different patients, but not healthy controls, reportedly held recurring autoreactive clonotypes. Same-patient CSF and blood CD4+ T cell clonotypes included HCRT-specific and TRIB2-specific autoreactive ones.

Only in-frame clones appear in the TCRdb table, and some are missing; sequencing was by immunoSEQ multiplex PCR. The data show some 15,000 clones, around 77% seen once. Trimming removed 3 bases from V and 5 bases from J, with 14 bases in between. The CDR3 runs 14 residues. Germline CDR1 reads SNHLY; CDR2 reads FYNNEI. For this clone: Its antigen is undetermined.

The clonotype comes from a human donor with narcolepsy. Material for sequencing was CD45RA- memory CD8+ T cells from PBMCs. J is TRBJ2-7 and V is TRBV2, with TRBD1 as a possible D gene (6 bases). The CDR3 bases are TGTGCCAGCAGTGAGTTAGGACAGAACAACGAGCAGTACTTC. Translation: CASSELGQNNEQYF.